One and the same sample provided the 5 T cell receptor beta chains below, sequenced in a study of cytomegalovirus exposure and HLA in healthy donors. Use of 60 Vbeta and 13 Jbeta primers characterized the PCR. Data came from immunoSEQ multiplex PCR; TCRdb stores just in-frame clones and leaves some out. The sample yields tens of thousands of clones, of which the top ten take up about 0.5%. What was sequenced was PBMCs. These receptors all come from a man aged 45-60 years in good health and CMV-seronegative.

The CDR3 DNA sequence: TGTGCCAGCAGCCCCCGGGGAGGAGACTATGGCTACACCTTC. As protein: CASSPRGGDYGYTF. The chain links TRBV7-9 to TRBJ1-2; D gene ambiguous. V gave up 5 bases and J gave up 3 bases, with 13 bases separating them. This CDR3 region has 14 residues. CDR1 is SEHNR, CDR2 FQNEAQ, per germline (reference sequence).

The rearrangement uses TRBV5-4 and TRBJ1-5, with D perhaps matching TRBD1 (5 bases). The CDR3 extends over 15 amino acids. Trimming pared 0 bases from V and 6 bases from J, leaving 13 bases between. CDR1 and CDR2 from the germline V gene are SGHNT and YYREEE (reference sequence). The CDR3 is CASSLGGEFGQPQHF. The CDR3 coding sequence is TGTGCCAGCAGCTTGGGGGGGGAATTTGGTCAGCCCCAGCATTTT. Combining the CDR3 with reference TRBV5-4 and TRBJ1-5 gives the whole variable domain ETGVTQSPTHLIKTRGQQVTLRCSSQSGHNTVSWYQQALGQGPQFIFQYYREEENGRGNFPPRFSGLQFPNYSSELNVNALELDDSALYLCASSLGGEFGQPQHFGDGTRLSIL.

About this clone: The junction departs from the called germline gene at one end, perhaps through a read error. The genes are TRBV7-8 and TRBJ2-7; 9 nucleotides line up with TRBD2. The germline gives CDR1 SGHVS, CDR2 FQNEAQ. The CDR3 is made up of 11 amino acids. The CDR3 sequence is CASSLAGRIFF. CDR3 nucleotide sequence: TGTGCCAGCAGCCTAGCGGGGCGTATTTTCTTC.

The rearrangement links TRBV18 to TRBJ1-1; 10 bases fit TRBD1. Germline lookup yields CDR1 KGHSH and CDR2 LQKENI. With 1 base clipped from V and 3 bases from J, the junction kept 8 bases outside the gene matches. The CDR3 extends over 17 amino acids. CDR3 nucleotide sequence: TGTGCCAGCTCACCACAAGGACAGGGGGTAATGTACACTGAAGCTTTCTTT. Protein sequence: CASSPQGQGVMYTEAFF.

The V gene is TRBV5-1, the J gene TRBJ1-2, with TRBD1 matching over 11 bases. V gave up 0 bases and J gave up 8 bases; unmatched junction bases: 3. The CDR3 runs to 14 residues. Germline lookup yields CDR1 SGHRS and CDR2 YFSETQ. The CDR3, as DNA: TGCGCCAGCAGCTTGGGGACAGGGGGCGACGGCTACACCTTC. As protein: CASSLGTGGDGYTF.